This entry is about one T cell receptor beta chain. This sample stems from a study of blood T cell repertoires in COVID-19. As processed by the authors: The authors estimated nucleated cell counts from reference gene primer amplification. The protocol was immunoSEQ multiplex PCR, while the TCRdb copy is restricted to in-frame clones and leaves out a portion. V, J and clone size are taken as reported in that table, and D and trimming were inferred from the DNA itself. The data show 220,000 or so clones, with around nine tenths seen just once and more than 0.7% held by the top ten. After removal of 11 bases from V and 9 bases from J, the junction contained 13 bases not matched to a gene. Per the germline V gene, CDR1 is MNHEY and CDR2 is SMNVEV (reference sequence). The CDR3 spans 16 residues.

The origin of this receptor is a man aged 55 to 70 with COVID-19, enrolled during active disease. The specimen sequenced was peripheral blood. This chain connects TRBV27 to TRBJ2-1; 16 positions agree with TRBD2. DNA for the CDR3: TGTGCCTCCCGAACCGGGACTAGCGGGAGGGCCACTGAGCAGTTCTTC. Encoded protein: CASRTGTSGRATEQFF.